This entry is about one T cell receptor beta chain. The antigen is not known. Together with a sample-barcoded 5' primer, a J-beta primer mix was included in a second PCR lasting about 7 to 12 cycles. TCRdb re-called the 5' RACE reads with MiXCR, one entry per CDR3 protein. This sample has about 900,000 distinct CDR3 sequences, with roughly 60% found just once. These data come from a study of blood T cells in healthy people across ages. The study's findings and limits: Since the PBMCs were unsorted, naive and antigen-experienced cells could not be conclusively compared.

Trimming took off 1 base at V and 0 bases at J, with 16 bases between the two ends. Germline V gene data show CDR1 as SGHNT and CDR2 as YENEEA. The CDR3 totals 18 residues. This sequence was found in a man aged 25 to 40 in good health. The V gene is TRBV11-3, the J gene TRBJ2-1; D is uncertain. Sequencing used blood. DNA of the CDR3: TGTGCCAGCAGCTTAGCAAAAGGTTCTGTGGGCTCCTACAATGAGCAGTTCTTC. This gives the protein CASSLAKGSVGSYNEQFF.